These 20 T cell receptor beta chains came from one sample sequenced in a study of OX40 agonist ivuxolimab in advanced cancers. The data were produced by immunoSEQ multiplex PCR, yet TCRdb's version contains in-frame clones alone and is incomplete. Found here are just over 60,000 clones, 75% to 95% of them singletons; the top ten hold roughly 13%. The sample here was CD4+ or CD8+ T cells sorted from blood, taken in a trial of the OX40 agonist ivuxolimab. These receptors were taken from an adult with an advanced solid tumor such as melanoma, head and neck, liver or kidney cancer.

This sequence joins TRBV12-5 and TRBJ2-2; D not resolved. Germline V lookup: CDR1 LGHNT, CDR2 FRNRAP. V was pared by 3 bases and J by 2 bases, with 7 bases between. This CDR3 is 14 amino acids long. As DNA, the CDR3 is TGTGCTAGTGGTTTACATACTAACACCGGGGAGCTGTTTTTT. The encoded protein is CASGLHTNTGELFF.

The chain combines TRBV27 with TRBJ1-1, with 8 bases identical to TRBD1. CDR3 length equals 14 residues. With V trimmed by 2 bases and J by 4 bases, 3 bases remained unmatched. Germline values: CDR1 MNHEY, CDR2 SMNVEV (reference sequence). The CDR3 is CASSLLQGVTEAFF. The CDR3 nucleotides are TGTGCCAGCAGTTTACTACAGGGGGTCACTGAAGCTTTCTTT.

The chain recombines TRBV7-9 with TRBJ2-5; TRBD2 matches at 15 bases. CDR3 length equals 16 residues. V lost 5 bases to trimming and J lost 5 bases; unmatched junction nucleotides: 6. Per the germline V gene, CDR1 is SEHNR and CDR2 is FQNEAQ (reference sequence). The CDR3 bases are TGTGCCAGCAGCGCTACCGGGACTAGCGGGAGGGAGACCCAGTACTTC. It is translated as CASSATGTSGRETQYF.

The chain recombines TRBV5-1 with TRBJ2-7, with 11 bases that match TRBD1. This CDR3 is 13 amino acids long. V was clipped by 7 bases and J by 3 bases; unmatched bases: 3. CDR1 SGHRS and CDR2 YFSETQ come from the germline V gene. The DNA of the CDR3 is TGCGCCAGCGGGACAGGGGGTGGCTACGAGCAGTACTTC. Its protein product is CASGTGGGYEQYF.

The chain carries TRBV9 and TRBJ2-2, with 7 bases aligning to TRBD2. The CDR3 spans 16 residues. V shed 4 bases, J shed 4 bases, and the junction held 10 bases outside the gene matches. The germline V gene has CDR1 SGDLS and CDR2 YYNGEE. In DNA form, the CDR3 reads TGTGCCAGCAGCCCCCCGACTAGCTCGAGCACCGGGGAGCTGTTTTTT. Protein sequence: CASSPPTSSSTGELFF.

This clone is a singleton in its sample. The V call is TRBV15, the J call TRBJ2-2, with unresolved D. Germline CDR1 reads LNHNV; CDR2 reads YYDKDF (reference sequence). The CDR3 is 12 residues long. Deletions cut 3 bases from V and 7 bases from J, with 6 bases between. CDR3 sequence: CATSSMFGELFF. Here the CDR3 DNA reads TGTGCCACCAGCAGTATGTTCGGGGAGCTGTTTTTT.

This chain joins TRBV29-1 and TRBJ2-1; 7 positions agree with TRBD2. The CDR3 covers 17 residues. After removal of 3 bases from V and 0 bases from J, the junction contained 11 bases not matched to a gene. CDR1 SQVTM and CDR2 ANQGSEA come from the germline V gene. The CDR3 is CSVDSQWERGSYNEQFF. For the CDR3, the DNA is TGCAGCGTTGATAGTCAGTGGGAGCGGGGCTCCTACAATGAGCAGTTCTTC.

The chain is built from TRBV28 and TRBJ1-5; D is unclear. CDR1 is MDHEN, CDR2 SYDVKM, per germline. V was pared by 1 base and J by 5 bases, with 12 bases between. The CDR3 totals 15 residues. CDR3 sequence reads: CASSLSVRFDQPQHF. The CDR3 region has the DNA TGTGCCAGCAGTTTATCGGTCCGGTTTGATCAGCCCCAGCATTTT.

This chain joins TRBV27 and TRBJ2-7, with TRBD1 identical over 9 bases. Per the germline V gene, CDR1 is MNHEY and CDR2 is SMNVEV (reference sequence). The CDR3 sequence is 12 residues long. The junction had 3 bases not matched to a gene; V was cut back by 9 bases and J by 3 bases. CDR3 region: CASGTGNYEQYF. The CDR3 bases are TGTGCCAGTGGGACAGGGAACTACGAGCAGTACTTC.

This chain links TRBV19 with TRBJ2-1, with 13 bases that match TRBD2. Trimming at V came to 5 bases and at J to 3 bases, leaving 7 bases not matched to a gene. CDR1 LNHDA and CDR2 SQIVND come from the germline V gene (reference sequence). The CDR3 has 17 residues. CDR3 loop: CASSPGLAGDGYNEQFF. In DNA, the CDR3 is TGTGCCAGTAGTCCAGGACTAGCGGGAGATGGCTACAATGAGCAGTTCTTC.

This chain uses TRBV7-6 with TRBJ2-7; the match to TRBD2 covers 13 bases. The V segment lost 4 bases and the J segment 5 bases; nucleotides outside the gene matches: 5. Looked up from germline, CDR1 is SGHVS and CDR2 is FNYEAQ. The CDR3 contains 15 residues. DNA for the CDR3: TGTGCCAGCAGCTATACTAGCGGGAGGGCGGACGAGCAGTACTTC. Residues: CASSYTSGRADEQYF.

The V and J genes are TRBV7-9 and TRBJ2-3; D is unclear. V lost 1 base and J 4 bases, leaving 9 bases between the germline ends. The CDR3 spans 14 residues. Germline assignment: CDR1 SEHNR and CDR2 FQNEAQ (reference sequence). The CDR3 loop is CASSLESLADTQYF. The CDR3 DNA sequence: TGTGCCAGCAGCTTAGAGAGCTTGGCAGATACGCAGTATTTT.

The chain combines TRBV10-1 with TRBJ2-2; D uncertain. The CDR3 runs to 13 residues. Germline V gives CDR1 WNHNN, CDR2 SYGVQD (reference sequence). V lost 1 base, J lost 1 base, and 1 base lay in between. CDR3 sequence (DNA): TGCGCCAGCAGTGAGTTGAACACCGGGGAGCTGTTTTTT. Amino acid sequence: CASSELNTGELFF.

The chain uses TRBV15 and TRBJ2-3; 10 positions agree with TRBD2. Germline V gene sequence: CDR1 LNHNV, CDR2 YYDKDF (reference sequence). The CDR3 runs 17 residues. The junction had 9 bases not matched to a gene; V was cut back by 0 bases and J by 6 bases. The CDR3 sequence is CATSRDRLAGVSDTQYF. The CDR3 DNA is TGTGCCACCAGCAGAGATCGGCTAGCGGGAGTGTCGGATACGCAGTATTTT. Full variable domain (outside the CDR3, taken from reference TRBV15 and TRBJ2-3): DAMVIQNPRYQVTQFGKPVTLSCSQTLNHNVMYWYQQKSSQAPKLLFHYYDKDFNNEADTPDNFQSRRPNTSFCFLDIRSPGLGDTAMYLCATSRDRLAGVSDTQYFGPGTRLTVL.

This chain uses TRBV16 with TRBJ2-5; the D gene could be TRBD1 or TRBD2 (6 bases each). The CDR3 is 15 residues long. Germline V gene lookup returns CDR1 KGHSY and CDR2 FQNENV. Trimming removed 4 bases from V and 1 base from J, with 13 bases in between. In DNA form, the CDR3 reads TGTGCCAGCAGCCCATCGGGGGCAGTCCAAGAGACCCAGTACTTC. It encodes CASSPSGAVQETQYF.

This chain joins TRBV28 and TRBJ2-5; perhaps TRBD1 as D (8 bases). The CDR3 loop spans 15 amino acids. From germline, CDR1 is MDHEN and CDR2 SYDVKM. V gave up 5 bases and J gave up 4 bases, with 17 bases separating them. CDR3 in amino acids: CASSTGGGRLETQYF. CDR3 nucleotide sequence: TGTGCCAGCAGTACAGGGGGGGGAAGGTTAGAGACCCAGTACTTC.

The chain uses TRBV6-1 and TRBJ2-7; 9 nucleotides line up with TRBD2. This CDR3 contains 14 residues. Unmatched junction bases numbered 3, after V lost 1 base and J lost 5 bases. Germline CDR1 reads MNHNS; CDR2 reads SASEGT. CDR3 nucleotides: TGTGCCAGCAGTGAAGGGACTAGCGTCGACGAGCAGTACTTC. Residues: CASSEGTSVDEQYF.

The DNA of the CDR3 is TGTGCCAGCTTGACCGAAGACAGGGCGGATGGCTACACCTTC. Translated: CASLTEDRADGYTF. The chain uses TRBV18 and TRBJ1-2; 7 bases are shared with TRBD1. Trimming took 7 bases from V and 6 from J; bases not matched to a gene: 11. From germline, CDR1 is KGHSH and CDR2 LQKENI. The CDR3 consists of 14 residues.

The genes are TRBV27 and TRBJ2-5; 8 nucleotides match TRBD1. CDR1 MNHEY and CDR2 SMNVEV come from the germline V gene (reference sequence). V lost 3 bases to trimming and J lost 1 base; unmatched junction nucleotides: 7. The CDR3 is 16 amino acids. The CDR3 region has the DNA TGTGCCAGCAGTTTCCTGACAGGGGTCGGCCAAGAGACCCAGTACTTC. Its translation is CASSFLTGVGQETQYF.

The rearrangement uses TRBV28 and TRBJ2-7; the match to TRBD2 covers 7 bases. Germline V gene sequence: CDR1 MDHEN, CDR2 SYDVKM. After removal of 2 bases from V and 0 bases from J, the junction contained 4 bases not matched to a gene. The CDR3 totals 15 residues. The CDR3 nucleotides read TGTGCCAGCAGTTTAAACGGGGGGAGCTCCTACGAGCAGTACTTC. This sequence encodes CASSLNGGSSYEQYF.